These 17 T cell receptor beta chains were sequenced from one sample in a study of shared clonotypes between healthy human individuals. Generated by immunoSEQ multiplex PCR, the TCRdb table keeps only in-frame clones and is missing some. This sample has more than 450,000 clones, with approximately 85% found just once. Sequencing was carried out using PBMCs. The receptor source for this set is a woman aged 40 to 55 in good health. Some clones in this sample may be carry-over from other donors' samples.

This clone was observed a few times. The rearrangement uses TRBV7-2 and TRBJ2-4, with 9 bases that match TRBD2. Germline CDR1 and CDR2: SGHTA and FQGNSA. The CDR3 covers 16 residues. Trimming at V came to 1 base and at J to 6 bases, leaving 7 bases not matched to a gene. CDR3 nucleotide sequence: TGTGCCAGCAGCTTAGTCGGTAGCGGGAGTGGAAACATTCAGTACTTC. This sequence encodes CASSLVGSGSGNIQYF.

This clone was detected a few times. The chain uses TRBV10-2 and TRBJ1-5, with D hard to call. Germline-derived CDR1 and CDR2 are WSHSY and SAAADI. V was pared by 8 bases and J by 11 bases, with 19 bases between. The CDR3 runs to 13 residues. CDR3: CASERPSLRAQHF. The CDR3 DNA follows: TGCGCCAGCGAGAGACCCAGTCTGAGGGCCCAGCATTTT.

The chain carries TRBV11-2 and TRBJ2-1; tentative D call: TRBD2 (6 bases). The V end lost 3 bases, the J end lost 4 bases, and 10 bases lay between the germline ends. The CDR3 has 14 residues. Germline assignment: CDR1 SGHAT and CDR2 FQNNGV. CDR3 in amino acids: CASSLAGTYNEQFF. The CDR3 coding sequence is TGTGCCAGCAGCTTGGCGGGGACTTACAATGAGCAGTTCTTC.

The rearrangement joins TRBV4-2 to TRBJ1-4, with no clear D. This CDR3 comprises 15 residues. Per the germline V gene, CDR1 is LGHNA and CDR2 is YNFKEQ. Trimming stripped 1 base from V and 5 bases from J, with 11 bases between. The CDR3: CASSQVMGLNEKLFF. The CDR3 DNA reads TGTGCCAGCAGCCAAGTCATGGGATTGAATGAAAAACTGTTTTTT.

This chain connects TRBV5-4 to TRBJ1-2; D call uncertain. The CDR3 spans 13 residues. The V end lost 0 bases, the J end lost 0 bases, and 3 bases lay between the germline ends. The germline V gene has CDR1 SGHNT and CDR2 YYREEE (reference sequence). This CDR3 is CASSLGANYGYTF. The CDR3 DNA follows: TGTGCCAGCAGCTTGGGGGCTAACTATGGCTACACCTTC. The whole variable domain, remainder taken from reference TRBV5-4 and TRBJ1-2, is ETGVTQSPTHLIKTRGQQVTLRCSSQSGHNTVSWYQQALGQGPQFIFQYYREEENGRGNFPPRFSGLQFPNYSSELNVNALELDDSALYLCASSLGANYGYTFGSGTRLTVV.

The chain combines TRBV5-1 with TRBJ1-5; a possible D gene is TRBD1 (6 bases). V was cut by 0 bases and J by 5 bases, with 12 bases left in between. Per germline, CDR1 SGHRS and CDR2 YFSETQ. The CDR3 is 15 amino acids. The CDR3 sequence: CASSLAGGLDQPQHF. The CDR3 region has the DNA TGCGCCAGCAGCTTGGCCGGGGGGCTCGATCAGCCCCAGCATTTT.

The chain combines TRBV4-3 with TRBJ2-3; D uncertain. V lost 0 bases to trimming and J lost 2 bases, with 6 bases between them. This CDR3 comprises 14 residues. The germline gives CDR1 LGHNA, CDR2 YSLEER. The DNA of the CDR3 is TGCGCCAGCAGCCAAGATCGATCCACAGATACGCAGTATTTT. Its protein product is CASSQDRSTDTQYF.

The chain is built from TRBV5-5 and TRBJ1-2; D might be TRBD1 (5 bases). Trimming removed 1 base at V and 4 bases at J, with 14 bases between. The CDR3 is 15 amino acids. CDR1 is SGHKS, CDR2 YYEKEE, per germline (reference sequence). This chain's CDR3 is CASSLFGGPFYGYTF. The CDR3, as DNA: TGTGCCAGCAGCTTGTTTGGGGGACCTTTCTATGGCTACACCTTC.

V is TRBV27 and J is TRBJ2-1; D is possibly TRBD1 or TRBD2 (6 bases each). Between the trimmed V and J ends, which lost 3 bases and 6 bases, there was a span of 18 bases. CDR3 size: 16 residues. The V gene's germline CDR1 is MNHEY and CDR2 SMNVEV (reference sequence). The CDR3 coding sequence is TGTGCCAGCAGTTTGGGGGGCCAACGGGGGAGCAATGAGCAGTTCTTC. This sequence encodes CASSLGGQRGSNEQFF.

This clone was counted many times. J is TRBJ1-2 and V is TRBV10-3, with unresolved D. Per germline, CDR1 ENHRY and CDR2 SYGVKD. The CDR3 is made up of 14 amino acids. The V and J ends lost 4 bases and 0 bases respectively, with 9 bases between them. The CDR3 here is CAISVSGPNYGYTF. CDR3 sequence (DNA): TGTGCCATCAGTGTATCTGGACCTAACTATGGCTACACCTTC.

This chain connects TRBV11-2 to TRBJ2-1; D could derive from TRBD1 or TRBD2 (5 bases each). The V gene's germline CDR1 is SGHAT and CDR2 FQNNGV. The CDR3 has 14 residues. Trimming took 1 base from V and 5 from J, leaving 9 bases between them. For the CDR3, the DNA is TGTGCCAGCAGCTTAGTAGTGGGGGACAATGAGCAGTTCTTC. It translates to CASSLVVGDNEQFF.

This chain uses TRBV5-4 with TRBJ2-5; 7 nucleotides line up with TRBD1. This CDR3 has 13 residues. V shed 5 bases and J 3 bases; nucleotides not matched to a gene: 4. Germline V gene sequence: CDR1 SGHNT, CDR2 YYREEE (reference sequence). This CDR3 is CASSSQGKETQYF. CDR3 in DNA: TGTGCCAGCAGTTCACAGGGGAAAGAGACCCAGTACTTC.

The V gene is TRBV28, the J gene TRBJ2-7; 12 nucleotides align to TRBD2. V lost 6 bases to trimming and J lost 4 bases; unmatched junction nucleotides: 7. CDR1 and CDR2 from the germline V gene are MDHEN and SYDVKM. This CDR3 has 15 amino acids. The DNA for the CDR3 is TGTGCCAGCAGCCCCTCGACTAGCGGGAGTTACGAGCAGTACTTC. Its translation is CASSPSTSGSYEQYF.

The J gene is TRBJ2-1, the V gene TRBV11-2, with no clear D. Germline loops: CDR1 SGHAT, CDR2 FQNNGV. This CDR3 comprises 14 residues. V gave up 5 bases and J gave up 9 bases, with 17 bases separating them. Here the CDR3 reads CASSPLSVSGEQFF. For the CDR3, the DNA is TGTGCCAGCAGCCCCCTATCGGTTTCGGGTGAGCAGTTCTTC.

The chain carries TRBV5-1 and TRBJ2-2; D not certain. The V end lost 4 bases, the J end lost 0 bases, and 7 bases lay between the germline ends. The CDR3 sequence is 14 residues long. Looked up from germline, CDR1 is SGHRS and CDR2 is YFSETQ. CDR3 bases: TGCGCCAGCAGCCCTCCAACGAACACCGGGGAGCTGTTTTTT. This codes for CASSPPTNTGELFF.

CDR3 in DNA: TGTGCCAGCAGTATGGGGGTCTATGGCTACACCTTC. Its protein is CASSMGVYGYTF. This chain joins TRBV5-6 and TRBJ1-2; a weak D match, TRBD1 (5 bases). Trimming left V 5 bases short and J 4 bases short, with 9 bases between. The CDR3 length is 12 residues. CDR1 is SGHDT and CDR2 is YYEEEE in the germline V gene.

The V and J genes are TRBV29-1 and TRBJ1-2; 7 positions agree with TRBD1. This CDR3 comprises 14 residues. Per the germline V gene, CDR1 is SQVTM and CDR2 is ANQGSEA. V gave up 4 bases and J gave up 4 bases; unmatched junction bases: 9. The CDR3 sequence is CSVVVAGGGYGYTF. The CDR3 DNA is TGCAGCGTTGTTGTGGCAGGGGGAGGCTATGGCTACACCTTC.